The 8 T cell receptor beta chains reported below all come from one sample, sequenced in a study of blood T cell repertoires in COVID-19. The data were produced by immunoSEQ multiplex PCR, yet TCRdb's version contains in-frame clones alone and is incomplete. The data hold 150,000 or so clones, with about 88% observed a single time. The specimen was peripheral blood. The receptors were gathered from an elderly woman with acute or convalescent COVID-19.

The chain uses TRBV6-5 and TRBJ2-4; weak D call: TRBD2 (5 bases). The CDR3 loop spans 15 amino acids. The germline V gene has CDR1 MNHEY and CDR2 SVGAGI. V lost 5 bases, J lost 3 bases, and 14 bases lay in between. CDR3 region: CASSPSDGVKNIQYF. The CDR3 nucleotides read TGTGCCAGCAGTCCCTCGGACGGGGTCAAAAACATTCAGTACTTC.

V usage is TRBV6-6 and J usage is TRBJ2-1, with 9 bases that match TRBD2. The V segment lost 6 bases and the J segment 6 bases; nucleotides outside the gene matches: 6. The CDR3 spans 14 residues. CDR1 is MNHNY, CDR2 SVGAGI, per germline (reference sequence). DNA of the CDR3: TGTGCCAGCAGATCTAGCGGGGAATTCAATGAGCAGTTCTTC. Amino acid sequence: CASRSSGEFNEQFF.

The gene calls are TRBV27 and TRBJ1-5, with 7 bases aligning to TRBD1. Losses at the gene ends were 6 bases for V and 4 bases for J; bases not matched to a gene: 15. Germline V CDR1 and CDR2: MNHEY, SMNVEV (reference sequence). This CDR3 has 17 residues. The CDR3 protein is CASRPKQGRDINQPQHF. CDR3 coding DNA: TGTGCCAGCAGACCCAAACAGGGGCGAGATATTAATCAGCCCCAGCATTTT.

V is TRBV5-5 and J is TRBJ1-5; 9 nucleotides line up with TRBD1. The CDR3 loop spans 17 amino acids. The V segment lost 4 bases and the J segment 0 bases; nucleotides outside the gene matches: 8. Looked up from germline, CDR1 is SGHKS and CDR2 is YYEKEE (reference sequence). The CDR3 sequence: CASSDGTGLYSNQPQHF. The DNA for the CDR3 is TGTGCCAGCAGCGACGGGACAGGGCTCTATAGCAATCAGCCCCAGCATTTT.

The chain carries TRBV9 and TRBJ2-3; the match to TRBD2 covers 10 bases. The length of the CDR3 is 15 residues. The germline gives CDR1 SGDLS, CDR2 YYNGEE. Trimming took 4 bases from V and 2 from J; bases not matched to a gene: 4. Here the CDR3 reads CASSPSGGLTDTQYF. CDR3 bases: TGTGCCAGCAGCCCTAGCGGGGGTCTCACAGATACGCAGTATTTT.

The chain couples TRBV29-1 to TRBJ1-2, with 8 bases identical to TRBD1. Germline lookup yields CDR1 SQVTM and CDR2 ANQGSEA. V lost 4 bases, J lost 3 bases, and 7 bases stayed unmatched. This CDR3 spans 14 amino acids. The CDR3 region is CSVGQGLADYGYTF. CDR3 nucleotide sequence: TGCAGCGTTGGACAGGGGCTCGCCGACTATGGCTACACCTTC.

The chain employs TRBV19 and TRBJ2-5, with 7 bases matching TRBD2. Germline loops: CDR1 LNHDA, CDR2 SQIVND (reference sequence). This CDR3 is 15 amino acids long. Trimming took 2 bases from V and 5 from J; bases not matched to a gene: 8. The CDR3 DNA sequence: TGTGCCAGTAGTATACCCGGGGGGTTCGGGGAGACCCAGTACTTC. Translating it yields CASSIPGGFGETQYF.

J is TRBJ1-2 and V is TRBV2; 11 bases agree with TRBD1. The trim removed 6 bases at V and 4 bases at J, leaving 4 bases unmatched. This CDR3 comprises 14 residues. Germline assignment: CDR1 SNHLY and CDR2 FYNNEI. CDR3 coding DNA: TGTGCCAGCAGCCCCGGGACAGGGGGCTATGGCTACACCTTC. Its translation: CASSPGTGGYGYTF.